Listed below are T cell receptor beta chains from one sample, sequenced in a study of cytomegalovirus exposure and HLA in healthy donors. Assay used: immunoSEQ multiplex PCR; TCRdb lists only in-frame clones, some missing. The sample lists around 140,000 clones, around 84% seen once, with approximately 8.7% in the top ten. The specimen was PBMCs. These receptor sequences come from a man aged 18 to 30 in good health and CMV-seropositive. CDR3s include the opening cysteine and the closing phenylalanine or tryptophan. Each record gives: D gene, clone size, J gene, V gene, CDR3 DNA, CDR3 protein. The D gene is left open where the match is weak. Some rows mark clone size as missing; the rest say once, few, many or name a class of expanded clone.

>NA|NA|TRBJ2-1|TRBV27
TGTGCCAGCAGTGGGCTGGGCACGGAACACAATGAGCAGTTCTTC
CASSGLGTEHNEQFF
>NA|few|TRBJ1-5|TRBV27
TGTGCCAGCAGTTTGGGCAGGGGTCAGCCCCAGCATTTT
CASSLGRGQPQHF
>TRBD2|once|TRBJ2-2|TRBV30
TGTGCCTGTGCTAGCGGGATCGGGGGCGGGGAGCTGTTTTTT
CACASGIGGGELFF
>NA|few|TRBJ2-5|TRBV19
TGTGCCAGTAGTGCCCGGACGGCGGGGGAGACCCAGTACTTC
CASSARTAGETQYF
>TRBD2|once|TRBJ2-3|TRBV9
TGTGCCAGCAGCGTATTTAGCGGGAGGGCCGAAGATACGCAGTATTTT
CASSVFSGRAEDTQYF
>TRBD1|NA|TRBJ1-1|TRBV7-2
TGTGCCAGCAGCTTCGGACAGGGGATTCGAGGAGCTTTCTTT
CASSFGQGIRGAFF
>NA|NA|TRBJ1-5|TRBV5-5
TGTGCCAGCAGCCTAGGGAGGGTGAATCAGCCCCAGCATTTT
CASSLGRVNQPQHF
>NA|NA|TRBJ1-3|TRBV18
TGTGCCAGCTCACCAAATGCGGCAGGGCTCGGAAACACCATATATTTT
CASSPNAAGLGNTIYF
>NA|NA|TRBJ1-1|TRBV6-1
TGTGCCAGCAGCCTTGGGGGGGGGCTGGACACTGAAGCTTTCTTT
CASSLGGGLDTEAFF
>NA|NA|TRBJ1-3|TRBV7-8
TGTGCCAGCAGCCCCAGGGTTGGAAACACCATATATTTT
CASSPRVGNTIYF
>TRBD2|NA|TRBJ2-7|TRBV19
TGTGCCAGTAGGCCGACTAGCGGGAGCTCCTACGAGCAGTACTTC
CASRPTSGSSYEQYF
>NA|NA|TRBJ2-1|TRBV29-1
TGCAGCGTTGAACCAACATCATCCAATGAGCAGTTCTTC
CSVEPTSSNEQFF
>TRBD1|NA|TRBJ2-4|TRBV27
TGTGCCAGCAGTCCAGGGGACAGGGGTATTTTCGCCAAAAACATTCAGTACTTC
CASSPGDRGIFAKNIQYF
>NA|NA|TRBJ1-3|TRBV19
TGTGCCAGTAGCGTGTATAGTCCCTCTGGAAACACCATATATTTT
CASSVYSPSGNTIYF
>NA|NA|TRBJ1-2|TRBV5-8
TGTGCCAGCAGCTGGTCGACCCGAGGAGGCTACACCTTC
CASSWSTRGGYTF
>TRBD1|NA|TRBJ2-7|TRBV5-1
TGCGCCAGCAGCTCCGGGACAGGGTCCTACGAGCAGTACTTC
CASSSGTGSYEQYF
>TRBD2|NA|TRBJ2-3|TRBV29-1
TGCAGCGTTGAAGGGACTAGCGGGAGAACAGATACGCAGTATTTT
CSVEGTSGRTDTQYF
>NA|NA|TRBJ2-1|TRBV6-1
TGTGCCAGCGATCGATCCCACTGGGAGCAGTTCTTC
CASDRSHWEQFF
>TRBD2|NA|TRBJ2-7|TRBV27
TGTGCCAGCAGTTTATCGAGAGGTGTGGCGGGGGAAAACTACGAGCAGTACTTC
CASSLSRGVAGENYEQYF
>TRBD2|NA|TRBJ2-1|TRBV7-8
TGTGCCAGCAGCTTCACTAGCGGGAGGCGTGGCAATGAGCAGTTCTTC
CASSFTSGRRGNEQFF
>NA|NA|TRBJ1-2|TRBV2
TGTGCCAGCAGCGACTTTGGCGCGAGGAGCTATGGCTACACCTTC
CASSDFGARSYGYTF
>NA|NA|TRBJ1-1|TRBV30
TGTGCCTGGACCCTACAGGTTTACACTGAAGCTTTCTTT
CAWTLQVYTEAFF
>TRBD2|NA|TRBJ2-7|TRBV2
TGTGCCAGCAATAAGCTGACTAGCGTCTCCTACGAGCAGTACTTC
CASNKLTSVSYEQYF
>NA|NA|TRBJ2-2|TRBV2
TGTGCCAGCAGTGGCGAGGGAAGCTTCGGGGAGCTGTTTTTT
CASSGEGSFGELFF
>TRBD1|few|TRBJ2-7|TRBV19
TGTGCCAGTAAACTTCGACAGGGGGGCTCCTACGAGCAGTACTTC
CASKLRQGGSYEQYF
>NA|few|TRBJ1-6|TRBV5-8
TGTGCCAGCAGCTTCCGGGGAGATAATTCACCCCTCCACTTT
CASSFRGDNSPLHF
>TRBD2|NA|TRBJ2-3|TRBV9
TGTGCCAGCAGCCCCTATCTAGCGGGAGGGGCAGATACGCAGTATTTT
CASSPYLAGGADTQYF
>NA|NA|TRBJ2-1|TRBV27
TGTGCCAGTTGGACTGCGGGTCAATTAGTTGAGCAGTTCTTC
CASWTAGQLVEQFF
>NA|NA|TRBJ2-1|TRBV5-1
TGCGCTAGCACGGGTCCAGGAGGGAATGAGCAGTTCTTC
CASTGPGGNEQFF
>TRBD2|NA|TRBJ2-3|TRBV4-1
TGCGCCAGCAGCCTGACTAGCGGGAGATGGGGCACAGATACGCAGTATTTT
CASSLTSGRWGTDTQYF
>TRBD2|NA|TRBJ2-1|TRBV5-4
TGTGCCAGGGGTGAGGGACTAACGGTTTTGAATGAGCAGTTCTTC
CARGEGLTVLNEQFF
>NA|once|TRBJ2-5|TRBV4-1
TGCGCCAGCAGCCAAGATCACGCCGGCGGGGTGGCCCAGTACTTC
CASSQDHAGGVAQYF
>NA|NA|TRBJ2-7|TRBV11-2
TGTGCCAGCAGCGATCCCCCGGACGAGCAGTACTTC
CASSDPPDEQYF
>TRBD1|NA|TRBJ1-5|TRBV19
TGTGCCAGTAGTGCGGGACAGGGGGCCAGGAGCAATCAGCCCCAGCATTTT
CASSAGQGARSNQPQHF
>TRBD2|once|TRBJ2-2|TRBV5-1
TGCGCCAGCAGACTAGCGGGAGTCTCCACCGGGGAGCTGTTTTTT
CASRLAGVSTGELFF
>NA|NA|TRBJ1-3|TRBV6-5
TGTGCCAGCAGTCACTCTCGGGGCTCTGGAAACACCATATATTTT
CASSHSRGSGNTIYF
>NA|NA|TRBJ1-5|TRBV5-6
TGTGCCAGCAGCTTGCGGACAGTTAGTAGCAATCAGCCCCAGCATTTT
CASSLRTVSSNQPQHF
>TRBD1|NA|TRBJ2-1|TRBV28
TGTGCCAGCACCCCAGGGACAGGGGGCAGGAATGAGCAGTTCTTC
CASTPGTGGRNEQFF
>TRBD1|NA|TRBJ1-5|TRBV30
TGTGCCTGCGACCGACAGGGCACCAATCAGCCCCAGCATTTT
CACDRQGTNQPQHF